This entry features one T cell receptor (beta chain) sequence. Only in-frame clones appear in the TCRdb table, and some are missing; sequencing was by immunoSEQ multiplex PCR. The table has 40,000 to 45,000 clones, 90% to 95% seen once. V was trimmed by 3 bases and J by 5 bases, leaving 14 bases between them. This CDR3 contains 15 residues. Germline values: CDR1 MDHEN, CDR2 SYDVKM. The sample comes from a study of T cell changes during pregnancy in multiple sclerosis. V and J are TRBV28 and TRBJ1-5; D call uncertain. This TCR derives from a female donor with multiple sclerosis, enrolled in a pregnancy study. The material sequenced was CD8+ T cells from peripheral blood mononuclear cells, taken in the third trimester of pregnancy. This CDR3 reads CASSLRGNLDQPQHF. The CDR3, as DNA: TGTGCCAGCAGTTTGAGAGGGAATTTGGATCAGCCCCAGCATTTT.